The next 30 T cell receptor beta chains were all read from a single sample in a study of T-cell reconstitution after alpha-beta-depleted transplantation in children. Unique molecular identifiers were incorporated when the TCRbeta library was constructed. In TCRdb, the PCR reads were re-called with MiXCR into one record per CDR3 protein. This sample has just under 550,000 distinct CDR3 sequences, with roughly 18% found just once. The input for sequencing was PBMCs from the stem cell graft donor, taken from the stem cell graft. The receptors come from a human donor who donated a stem cell graft to a child with acute lymphoblastic leukemia.

The chain couples TRBV2 to TRBJ1-4, with 9 bases that match TRBD1. The junction had 6 bases not matched to a gene; V was cut back by 8 bases and J by 5 bases. CDR1 is SNHLY and CDR2 is FYNNEI in the germline V gene. CDR3 length equals 14 residues. The CDR3 reads CASSGTGRNEKLFF. The CDR3 DNA reads TGTGCCAGCTCAGGGACAGGGCGAAATGAAAAACTGTTTTTT.

The chain has TRBV5-6 and TRBJ2-1, with TRBD2 identical over 8 bases. Germline assignment: CDR1 SGHDT and CDR2 YYEEEE. The V segment lost 2 bases and the J segment 4 bases; nucleotides outside the gene matches: 5. This CDR3 has 15 residues. The CDR3: CASSLWAGGYNEQFF. The CDR3, as DNA: TGTGCCAGCAGCTTATGGGCGGGAGGATACAATGAGCAGTTCTTC.

This clonotype was seen only a few times. This chain joins TRBV7-9 and TRBJ1-1; D gene ambiguous. The CDR3 consists of 13 residues. Trimming left V 8 bases short and J 6 bases short, with 16 bases between. Germline V gene data show CDR1 as SEHNR and CDR2 as FQNEAQ (reference sequence). CDR3 region: CASSASRESEAFF. For the CDR3, the DNA is TGTGCCAGCTCTGCATCCCGAGAGTCTGAAGCTTTCTTT. The entire variable domain, with the rest obtained from reference TRBV7-9 and TRBJ1-1, is as follows: DTGVSQNPRHKITKRGQNVTFRCDPISEHNRLYWYRQTLGQGPEFLTYFQNEAQLEKSRLLSDRFSAERPKGSFSTLEIQRTEQGDSAMYLCASSASRESEAFFGQGTRLTVV.

The chain combines TRBV20-1 with TRBJ1-1, with 8 bases fitting TRBD1. The CDR3 loop spans 12 amino acids. Germline V CDR1 and CDR2: DFQATT, SNEGSKA (reference sequence). V dropped 3 bases and J dropped 5; count of bases not matched to a gene: 2. CDR3 sequence reads: CSARRQGTEAFF. DNA of the CDR3: TGCAGTGCTAGGCGACAGGGGACTGAAGCTTTCTTT.

The chain has TRBV6-5 and TRBJ2-2; 9 bases are shared with TRBD1. The CDR3 totals 15 residues. V was clipped by 5 bases and J by 6 bases; unmatched bases: 7. The germline gives CDR1 MNHEY, CDR2 SVGAGI. CDR3 sequence: CASSNRGQLAGELFF. The CDR3 coding sequence is TGTGCCAGCAGTAACAGGGGGCAGCTTGCCGGGGAGCTGTTTTTT.

This rearrangement joins TRBV27 to TRBJ2-7; no definite D call. CDR1 is MNHEY and CDR2 is SMNVEV in the germline V gene (reference sequence). The CDR3 is made up of 13 amino acids. V shed 3 bases and J shed 3 bases, with 9 bases lying between them. Here the CDR3 reads CASSFGSNYEQYF. CDR3 coding DNA: TGTGCCAGCAGTTTCGGATCGAACTACGAGCAGTACTTC.

This clonotype has only a few counts. The J gene is TRBJ2-3, the V gene TRBV5-1, with 7 bases matching TRBD2. CDR1 and CDR2 from the germline V gene are SGHRS and YFSETQ. V lost 4 bases, J lost 3 bases, and 5 bases stayed unmatched. The CDR3 is 14 amino acids. The CDR3 DNA is TGCGCCAGCAGCCATTGGGAGGGGACAGATACGCAGTATTTT. Translating it yields CASSHWEGTDTQYF.

This chain links TRBV18 with TRBJ2-1; D is unresolved. Trimming removed 3 bases from V and 8 bases from J, with 8 bases in between. This CDR3 comprises 12 residues. In germline, CDR1 is KGHSH, CDR2 LQKENI. CDR3 protein: CASSPRLDEQFF. In nucleotides, the CDR3 is TGTGCCAGCTCACCGCGACTGGATGAGCAGTTCTTC. Variable domain in full (rest from reference TRBV18 and TRBJ2-1): NAGVMQNPRHLVRRRGQEARLRCSPMKGHSHVYWYRQLPEEGLKFMVYLQKENIIDESGMPKERFSAEFPKEGPSILRIQQVVRGDSAAYFCASSPRLDEQFFGPGTRLTVL.

The V call is TRBV28, the J call TRBJ2-5; D gene uncertain. V was trimmed by 2 bases and J by 2 bases, leaving 9 bases between them. The CDR3 spans 14 residues. The germline V gene has CDR1 MDHEN and CDR2 SYDVKM. The CDR3 coding sequence is TGTGCCAGCAGTTTAACGCAGTTACAAGAGACCCAGTACTTC. Translating it yields CASSLTQLQETQYF.

The chain is built from TRBV10-1 and TRBJ2-7; TRBD1 might be the D (5 bases). CDR1 and CDR2 from the germline V gene are WNHNN and SYGVQD (reference sequence). The CDR3 extends over 14 amino acids. V lost 2 bases and J 1 base, leaving 9 bases between the germline ends. The DNA for the CDR3 is TGCGCCAGCAGTGAGGAGGCAGGGTCCTACGAGCAGTACTTC. Amino acids: CASSEEAGSYEQYF.

There are many counts of this clonotype. An end of the junction differs from the germline gene, which may be a read error. J is TRBJ2-5 and V is TRBV5-1; D possibly corresponds to TRBD1 (6 bases). The CDR3 consists of 13 residues. Germline lookup yields CDR1 SGHRS and CDR2 YFSETQ. For the CDR3, the DNA is TGTGCCAGCAGCTTAGGACAGCAAGAGACCCAGTACTTC. Translated, it gives CASSLGQQETQYF.

This clonotype was seen only a few times. The chain recombines TRBV27 with TRBJ1-6; TRBD1 is a possible D gene (5 bases). V shed 0 bases and J shed 7 bases, with 19 bases lying between them. The CDR3 is 18 residues long. In germline, CDR1 is MNHEY, CDR2 SMNVEV (reference sequence). The CDR3 DNA sequence: TGTGCCAGCAGTTTATCCGGGGGAGCGCCCTTTTTCAATTCACCCCTCCACTTT. Amino acid sequence: CASSLSGGAPFFNSPLHF.

The sample holds a few counts of this clonotype. This chain joins TRBV5-1 and TRBJ2-1; D unclear. The CDR3 consists of 13 residues. Per the germline V gene, CDR1 is SGHRS and CDR2 is YFSETQ. Between the trimmed V and J ends, which lost 4 bases and 4 bases, there was a span of 9 bases. The CDR3 DNA sequence: TGCGCCAGCAGCCGGCTGGGGTACAATGAGCAGTTCTTC. It yields the protein CASSRLGYNEQFF.

This clonotype was detected a few times. The V and J genes are TRBV12-3 or TRBV12-4 and TRBJ2-7, with TRBD2 as a possible D gene (5 bases). Trimming shortened V by 5 bases and J by 9 bases, and 11 bases separated the two germline ends. The CDR3 consists of 11 residues. The CDR3 sequence: CASSGREGQYF. In nucleotides, the CDR3 is TGTGCCAGCAGTGGTCGCGAGGGGCAGTACTTC.

This clonotype has only a few counts. This chain connects TRBV4-1 to TRBJ2-1; possible D gene TRBD2, 5 bases. V lost 6 bases and J 2 bases, leaving 11 bases between the germline ends. Germline lookup yields CDR1 MGHRA and CDR2 YSYEKL. The CDR3 spans 14 residues. CDR3 bases: TGCGCCAGCAGGTCGGCGGGCCCCTACAATGAGCAGTTCTTC. It codes for CASRSAGPYNEQFF.

The chain couples TRBV7-2 to TRBJ2-7, with unresolved D. The CDR3 runs 17 residues. Germline values: CDR1 SGHTA, CDR2 FQGNSA. V gave up 4 bases and J gave up 0 bases, with 19 bases separating them. DNA for the CDR3: TGTGCCAGCAGCTCCCCGCTCCGAGCAGGAATCTCCTACGAGCAGTACTTC. Its protein is CASSSPLRAGISYEQYF.

The V and J genes are TRBV5-1 and TRBJ2-3; no firm D call. This CDR3 contains 13 residues. V shed 2 bases and J shed 0 bases, with 4 bases lying between them. The germline CDR1 and CDR2 sequences are SGHRS and YFSETQ. For the CDR3, the DNA is TGCGCCAGCAGCTTATGGAGCACAGATACGCAGTATTTT. Its translation is CASSLWSTDTQYF.

The chain links TRBV11-1 to TRBJ2-2, with D maybe TRBD1 (6 bases). Trimming removed 3 bases from V and 2 bases from J, with 13 bases in between. Germline values: CDR1 SGHAT, CDR2 FQDESV (reference sequence). This CDR3 is built from 16 residues. This CDR3 is CASSFSQGPNTGELFF. CDR3 in DNA: TGTGCCAGCAGCTTTAGTCAGGGGCCTAACACCGGGGAGCTGTTTTTT.

The genes are TRBV5-6 and TRBJ2-1; 7 bases line up with TRBD1. The germline CDR1 and CDR2 sequences are SGHDT and YYEEEE. The CDR3 runs 15 residues. V lost 2 bases to trimming and J lost 4 bases; unmatched junction nucleotides: 6. CDR3 in DNA: TGTGCCAGCAGCTTTGACAGGGAAAATTACAATGAGCAGTTCTTC. Translating it yields CASSFDRENYNEQFF.

In this sample, this clonotype turned up many times. CDR3 protein: CAISETGIVDQPQHF. CDR3 DNA: TGTGCCATCAGTGAGACAGGGATTGTAGATCAGCCCCAGCATTTT. The J gene is TRBJ1-5, the V gene TRBV10-3, with a tentative D call TRBD1 (6 bases). The CDR3 has 15 amino acids. Germline V CDR1 and CDR2: ENHRY, SYGVKD. V lost 2 bases and J 5 bases, leaving 13 bases between the germline ends.

This rearrangement joins TRBV29-1 to TRBJ1-1; weak D call: TRBD1 (5 bases). With 7 bases removed from V and 2 bases from J, the gap between germline ends came to 14 bases. This CDR3 contains 13 residues. Germline V gene lookup returns CDR1 SQVTM and CDR2 ANQGSEA. The CDR3 loop is CSASTDANTEAFF. DNA for the CDR3: TGCAGCGCCTCGACAGACGCCAACACTGAAGCTTTCTTT.

V and J are TRBV20-1 and TRBJ2-1; the D gene is possibly TRBD2 (6 bases). Germline loops: CDR1 DFQATT, CDR2 SNEGSKA (reference sequence). The length of the CDR3 is 12 residues. V was clipped by 7 bases and J by 4 bases, with 11 bases between them. The CDR3 reads CSVAELYNEQFF. CDR3 nucleotide sequence: TGCAGTGTAGCGGAACTATACAATGAGCAGTTCTTC.

This clonotype was seen more than once but under ten times. This rearrangement joins TRBV20-1 to TRBJ2-7; 9 bases agree with TRBD1. The CDR3 runs 14 residues. The V and J ends lost 3 bases and 5 bases, in that order; junction bases with no gene match: 8. Germline V gives CDR1 DFQATT, CDR2 SNEGSKA (reference sequence). The CDR3 here is CSASWGQGLNEQYF. In DNA, the CDR3 is TGCAGTGCTAGTTGGGGACAGGGACTGAACGAGCAGTACTTC.

The chain employs TRBV20-1 and TRBJ2-6, with D maybe TRBD1 (6 bases). There are 16 residues in the CDR3. Trimming stripped 5 bases from V and 1 base from J, with 15 bases between. Germline CDR1 reads DFQATT; CDR2 reads SNEGSKA (reference sequence). CDR3 DNA sequence: TGCAGTGCTGTGAAGGGGGTTTTATCTGGGGCCAACGTCCTGACTTTC. It yields the protein CSAVKGVLSGANVLTF.

The chain combines TRBV4-1 with TRBJ2-1; TRBD1 or TRBD2 may be the D gene (6 bases each). Between the trimmed V and J ends, which lost 4 bases and 6 bases, there was a span of 19 bases. Germline CDR1 MGHRA, CDR2 YSYEKL. The CDR3 is 16 amino acids. The CDR3 nucleotides read TGCGCCAGCAGCCCCGAGAGGTGGGGGGCCCTCAATGAGCAGTTCTTC. Amino acids: CASSPERWGALNEQFF.

The chain links TRBV19 to TRBJ2-1, with 7 bases identical to TRBD1. The V and J ends lost 6 bases and 1 base, in that order; junction bases with no gene match: 12. This CDR3 has 17 amino acids. Germline values: CDR1 LNHDA, CDR2 SQIVND (reference sequence). The CDR3 reads CASSRGQDPLSYNEQFF. In nucleotides, the CDR3 is TGTGCCAGTAGCCGTGGACAGGATCCTCTTTCCTACAATGAGCAGTTCTTC.

This clonotype has just a few counts. The chain couples TRBV5-1 to TRBJ2-5; D ambiguous. CDR1 and CDR2 from the germline V gene are SGHRS and YFSETQ. The CDR3 is 12 residues long. The V end was cut by 2 bases, the J end by 3 bases, with 5 bases between. CDR3 nucleotide sequence: TGCGCCAGCAGCTTTTCAGAAGAGACCCAGTACTTC. The encoded protein is CASSFSEETQYF.

V gene TRBV19 combines with J gene TRBJ1-5; D is ambiguous. The germline V gene has CDR1 LNHDA and CDR2 SQIVND (reference sequence). This CDR3 contains 13 residues. Trimming pared 7 bases from V and 6 bases from J, leaving 13 bases between. CDR3 protein: CASTTGVFQPQHF. DNA for the CDR3: TGTGCCAGTACCACTGGAGTATTTCAGCCCCAGCATTTT.

This clonotype turned up a few times. The V gene is TRBV5-1, the J gene TRBJ2-7, with 11 bases aligning to TRBD2. The V and J ends lost 4 bases and 0 bases, in that order; junction bases with no gene match: 6. The CDR3 sequence is 16 residues long. Per the germline V gene, CDR1 is SGHRS and CDR2 is YFSETQ. The CDR3 DNA is TGCGCCAGCAGCCCCGGGACTAGCGGAAACTCCTACGAGCAGTACTTC. Its protein product is CASSPGTSGNSYEQYF.

This clonotype was found a few times. The chain recombines TRBV27 with TRBJ2-1; TRBD2 aligns across 8 bases. From germline, CDR1 is MNHEY and CDR2 SMNVEV (reference sequence). This CDR3 comprises 15 residues. With 7 bases clipped from V and 10 bases from J, the junction kept 15 bases outside the gene matches. In DNA form, the CDR3 reads TGTGCCAGCAAAGTCTCGGGGACTAGTGGCGGCGAGCAGTTCTTC. It is translated as CASKVSGTSGGEQFF.